This is a list of T cell receptor beta chains from one sample in a study of blood T cells in healthy people across ages. TCRdb reprocessed the 5' RACE reads with MiXCR, giving one entry per CDR3 protein. The sample gives more than 700,000 distinct CDR3 sequences, less than 70% of which show up once; about 38% is in the top ten. Sequencing input: blood. These receptors all stem from a man older than 75 in good health. The CDR3 runs from the conserved cysteine through the conserved F or W. The D gene is left open where the match is weak. Not all rows give a size; the values are once, few, many and, for expanded clones, a class.

v_gene	abundance	j_gene	d_gene	CDR3aa	CDR3nt
TRBV6-2/TRBV6-3	few	TRBJ2-1	.	CASGLATYNEQFF	TGTGCCAGCGGCTTAGCAACCTACAATGAGCAGTTCTTC
TRBV9	.	TRBJ2-5	.	CASSGDIGNEQYF	TGTGCCAGCAGCGGGGATATAGGGAATGAGCAGTACTTC
TRBV6-6	once	TRBJ2-1	TRBD1	CASSRDRGPSYNEQFF	TGTGCCAGCAGTAGAGACAGGGGCCCCTCCTACAATGAGCAGTTCTTC
TRBV20-1	few	TRBJ1-2	.	CSASMDTNYGYTF	TGCAGTGCTAGTATGGACACAAACTATGGCTACACCTTC
TRBV4-1	.	TRBJ2-3	TRBD2	CASSQEAGDTDTQYF	TGCGCCAGCAGCCAAGAGGCGGGAGACACAGATACGCAGTATTTT
TRBV7-9	few	TRBJ2-1	TRBD2	CASSFAGTSGRVWFF	TGTGCCAGCAGCTTCGCCGGGACTAGCGGGAGGGTGTGGTTCTTC
TRBV20-1	few	TRBJ1-2	.	CSASPQTVGGSYTF	TGCAGTGCTAGTCCTCAGACGGTGGGCGGCAGCTACACCTTC
TRBV11-2	.	TRBJ2-1	.	CASSFMRNNYNEQFF	TGTGCCAGCAGCTTCATGCGGAATAATTACAATGAGCAGTTCTTC
TRBV5-6	.	TRBJ2-7	.	CASSSGGLSFYEQYF	TGTGCCAGCAGCTCCGGGGGGCTTAGCTTCTACGAGCAGTACTTC
TRBV13	.	TRBJ1-2	.	CASSLRGGYTF	TGTGCCAGCAGCTTAAGGGGTGGCTACACCTTC
TRBV18	.	TRBJ2-7	.	CASSPLHRGPYEQYF	TGTGCCAGCTCACCACTGCACCGGGGCCCCTACGAGCAGTACTTC
TRBV28	.	TRBJ2-3	.	CVSSPSDQNRRCAYF	TGTGTCAGCAGTCCGTCGGACCAGAATCGGAGATGCGCGTATTTT
TRBV4-1	few	TRBJ2-7	.	CASSQRDGSYEQYF	TGCGCCAGCAGCCAGAGGGACGGCTCCTACGAGCAGTACTTC
TRBV5-1	.	TRBJ2-1	TRBD2	CASSSGTSGPGNYNEQFF	TGCGCCAGCAGCTCTGGGACTAGCGGACCTGGGAACTACAATGAGCAGTTCTTC
TRBV10-3	.	TRBJ2-7	.	CAISVKGGTPDEQYF	TGTGCCATCAGTGTTAAGGGGGGGACCCCTGACGAGCAGTACTTC
TRBV10-2	once	TRBJ2-7	.	CATRRQSSYEQYF	TGCGCCACCCGACGGCAAAGCTCCTACGAGCAGTACTTC
TRBV20-1	.	TRBJ2-3	TRBD2	CSAAGTSGLTDTQYF	TGCAGTGCGGCGGGGACTAGCGGGCTCACAGATACGCAGTATTTT
TRBV29-1	.	TRBJ2-3	.	CSVEGGQTYAYF	TGCAGCGTTGAGGGAGGCCAGACCTACGCGTATTTT
TRBV4-2	.	TRBJ2-3	TRBD2	CASSQELAGAGDTQYF	TGTGCCAGCAGCCAAGAACTAGCGGGAGCGGGAGATACGCAGTATTTT
TRBV7-2	few	TRBJ2-7	.	CASSLVSRYEQYF	TGTGCCAGCAGCTTAGTGTCGAGGTACGAGCAGTACTTC
TRBV7-2	few	TRBJ1-1	.	CASSLARGSGTEAFF	TGTGCCAGCAGCTTAGCGAGGGGGTCCGGGACTGAAGCTTTCTTT
TRBV6-6	.	TRBJ2-2	TRBD1	CASRRQGFGGELFF	TGTGCCAGCAGGCGACAGGGGTTCGGCGGGGAGCTGTTTTTT
TRBV7-2	.	TRBJ2-7	TRBD1	CASSLGQGIAYEQYF	TGTGCCAGCAGCTTAGGACAGGGGATTGCGTACGAGCAGTACTTC
TRBV5-1	.	TRBJ2-5	.	CASSLESVGTQYF	TGCGCCAGCAGCTTGGAAAGCGTGGGGACCCAGTACTTC
TRBV7-2	.	TRBJ2-1	TRBD2	CASSPEWIAGGDEQFF	TGTGCCAGCAGCCCGGAGTGGATAGCGGGAGGGGATGAGCAGTTCTTC
TRBV7-3	few	TRBJ2-3	.	CASSLTREFTDTQYF	TGTGCCAGCAGCTTAACTAGGGAATTTACAGATACGCAGTATTTT
TRBV29-1	.	TRBJ1-5	.	CSGGNVEAGQPQHF	TGCAGCGGTGGGAACGTCGAAGCGGGTCAGCCCCAGCATTTT
TRBV3-1	once	TRBJ2-5	.	CASSQVRGRDVGEQYF	TGTGCCAGCAGCCAAGTTAGGGGGCGGGACGTCGGTGAGCAGTACTTC
TRBV25-1	few	TRBJ2-3	.	CASSVTGNTQYF	TGTGCCAGCAGCGTAACGGGAAATACGCAGTATTTT
TRBV20-1	few	TRBJ1-2	.	CSAPEGAWGYTF	TGCAGTGCTCCCGAAGGGGCATGGGGCTACACCTTC
TRBV12-3/TRBV12-4	.	TRBJ1-1	TRBD1	CASSGTGTANTEAFF	TGTGCCAGCAGTGGGACCGGGACAGCGAACACTGAAGCTTTCTTT
TRBV5-1	few	TRBJ1-5	.	CASSLGAQGGSNQPQHF	TGCGCCAGCAGCTTGGGGGCACAGGGAGGAAGCAATCAGCCCCAGCATTTT
TRBV10-1	few	TRBJ2-5	.	CASSEGKETQYF	TGCGCCAGCAGTGAGGGCAAAGAGACCCAGTACTTC
TRBV6-1	.	TRBJ2-5	TRBD1	CASRPTGPETQYF	TGTGCCAGCAGACCGACAGGGCCAGAGACCCAGTACTTC
TRBV12-3/TRBV12-4	few	TRBJ2-7	TRBD2	CASSPGGSATYEQYF	TGTGCCAGCAGTCCGGGCGGGAGCGCTACCTACGAGCAGTACTTC
TRBV3-1	.	TRBJ2-1	.	CASRDPETEQFF	TGTGCCAGCAGGGACCCTGAGACTGAGCAGTTCTTC
TRBV7-2	.	TRBJ1-3	.	CASSRAVGGNTIYF	TGTGCCAGCAGCCGAGCTGTCGGTGGAAACACCATATATTTT
TRBV5-1	.	TRBJ2-1	TRBD2	CASSLNRLREGLYNEQFF	TGCGCCAGCAGCTTGAACCGACTCAGGGAGGGGCTCTACAATGAGCAGTTCTTC
TRBV27	.	TRBJ2-7	TRBD2	CASSSQAPTSGPSYEQYF	TGTGCCAGCAGTTCCCAAGCCCCGACTAGCGGCCCGTCCTACGAGCAGTACTTC
TRBV29-1	.	TRBJ2-3	TRBD2	CSVEDLGGRRYAYF	TGCAGCGTTGAAGATCTGGGAGGGAGAAGATACGCGTATTTT
TRBV5-1	once	TRBJ2-1	TRBD2	CASSPGLAGAPTYNEQFF	TGCGCCAGCAGCCCAGGACTAGCGGGAGCCCCAACCTACAATGAGCAGTTCTTC
TRBV4-3	.	TRBJ2-3	.	CASSQRAGMTDTQYF	TGCGCCAGCAGCCAAAGGGCAGGGATGACAGATACGCAGTATTTT
TRBV5-6	.	TRBJ2-1	.	CASSPQGEGSYNEQFF	TGTGCCAGCAGCCCCCAGGGTGAGGGCTCCTACAATGAGCAGTTCTTC
TRBV20-1	few	TRBJ2-5	.	CSGEEDGGYQETQYF	TGCAGTGGAGAGGAGGACGGAGGATATCAAGAGACCCAGTACTTC
TRBV9	few	TRBJ2-5	.	CASSGGGKPGVSQYF	TGTGCCAGCAGCGGGGGGGGCAAGCCCGGAGTCTCGCAGTACTTC
TRBV7-9	.	TRBJ1-2	.	CASSLERGDGYTF	TGTGCCAGCAGCTTAGAGAGGGGAGATGGCTACACCTTC
TRBV27	.	TRBJ1-6	.	CASSLTPTGSPLHF	TGTGCCAGCAGTTTAACCCCGACAGGTTCACCCCTCCACTTT
TRBV3-1	few	TRBJ2-5	.	CASSQVGLLETQYF	TGTGCCAGCAGCCAAGTTGGGCTTCTGGAGACCCAGTACTTC
TRBV30	.	TRBJ2-7	.	CAWRGLAPYEQYF	TGTGCCTGGAGAGGGCTAGCTCCCTACGAGCAGTACTTC
TRBV12-3/TRBV12-4	.	TRBJ2-1	TRBD1	CASSLGSGTGSNEQFF	TGTGCCAGCAGCCTAGGGTCCGGGACAGGGTCGAATGAGCAGTTCTTC
TRBV7-2	.	TRBJ2-3	TRBD2	CASSLNGRDADTQYF	TGTGCCAGCAGCTTAAACGGGAGGGACGCAGATACGCAGTATTTT
TRBV20-1	.	TRBJ2-1	.	CSARDQSGIRLGSYNEQFF	TGCAGTGCTAGAGATCAGTCGGGCATCAGGTTAGGTTCCTACAATGAGCAGTTCTTC
TRBV3-1	.	TRBJ2-7	.	CASSVGTSEQYF	TGTGCCAGCAGCGTGGGGACAAGCGAGCAGTACTTC